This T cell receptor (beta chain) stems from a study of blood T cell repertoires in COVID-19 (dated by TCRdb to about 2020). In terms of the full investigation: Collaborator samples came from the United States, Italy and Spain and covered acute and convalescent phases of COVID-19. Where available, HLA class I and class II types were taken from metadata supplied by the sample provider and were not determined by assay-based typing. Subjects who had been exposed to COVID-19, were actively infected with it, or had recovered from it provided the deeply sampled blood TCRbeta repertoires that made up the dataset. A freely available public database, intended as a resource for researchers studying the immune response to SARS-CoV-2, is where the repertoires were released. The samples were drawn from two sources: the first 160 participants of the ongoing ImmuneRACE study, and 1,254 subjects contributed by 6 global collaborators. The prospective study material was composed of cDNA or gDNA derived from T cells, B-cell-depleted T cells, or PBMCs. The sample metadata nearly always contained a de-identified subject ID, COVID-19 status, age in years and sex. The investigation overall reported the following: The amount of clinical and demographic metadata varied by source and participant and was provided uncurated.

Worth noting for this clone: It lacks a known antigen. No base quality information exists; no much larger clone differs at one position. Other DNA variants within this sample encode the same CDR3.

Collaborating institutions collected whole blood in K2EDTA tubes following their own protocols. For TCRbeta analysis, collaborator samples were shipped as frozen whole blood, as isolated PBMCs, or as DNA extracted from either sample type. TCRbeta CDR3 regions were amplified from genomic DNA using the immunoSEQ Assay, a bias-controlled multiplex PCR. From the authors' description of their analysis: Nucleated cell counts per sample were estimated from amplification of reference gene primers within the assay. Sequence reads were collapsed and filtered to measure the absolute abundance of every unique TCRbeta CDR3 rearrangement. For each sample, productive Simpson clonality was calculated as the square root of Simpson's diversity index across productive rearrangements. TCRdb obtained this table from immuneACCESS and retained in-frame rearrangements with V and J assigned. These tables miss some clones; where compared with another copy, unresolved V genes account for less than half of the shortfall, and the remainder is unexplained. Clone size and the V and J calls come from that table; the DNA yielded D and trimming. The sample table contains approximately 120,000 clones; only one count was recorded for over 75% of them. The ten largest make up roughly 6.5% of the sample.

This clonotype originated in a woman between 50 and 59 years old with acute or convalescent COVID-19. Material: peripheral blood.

The nucleotide sequence is TGTGCCAGCAGTGGAGACAGGGATTCCTACGAGCAGTACTTC. It translates as CASSGDRDSYEQYF. Here the chain combines TRBV28 and TRBJ2-7, with 7 bases aligning to TRBD1. CDR1 and CDR2 are drawn from the germline V gene: MDHEN, SYDVKM. Including the terminal cysteine and phenylalanine, the CDR3 comprises 14 residues. Only the CDR3 portion is preserved as DNA: 42 bases, with reading frame beginning at the first base. Trimming accounts for 5 bases at V and 1 base at J, while the number of junction bases matched to no gene is 5.